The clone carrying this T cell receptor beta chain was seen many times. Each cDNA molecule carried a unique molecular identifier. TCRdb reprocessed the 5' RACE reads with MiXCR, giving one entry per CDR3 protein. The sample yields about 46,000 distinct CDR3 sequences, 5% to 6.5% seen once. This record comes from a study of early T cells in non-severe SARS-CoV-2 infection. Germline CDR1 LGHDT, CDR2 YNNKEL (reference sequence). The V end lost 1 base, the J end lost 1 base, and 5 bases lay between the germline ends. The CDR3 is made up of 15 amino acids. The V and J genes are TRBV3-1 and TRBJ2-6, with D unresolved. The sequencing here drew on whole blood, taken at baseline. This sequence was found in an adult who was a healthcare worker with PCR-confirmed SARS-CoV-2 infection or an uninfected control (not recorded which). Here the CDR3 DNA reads TGTGCCAGCAGCCAAGGGGTATCTGGGGCCAACGTCCTGACTTTC. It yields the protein CASSQGVSGANVLTF.